This T cell receptor beta chain was captured by sequencing in a study of beta chain features in type 1 diabetes. As for the study in general: Sorted cells, roughly 98,000,000 in number, were examined across all samples. Study-level results: Among type 1 diabetes patients, VDJ junctions had fewer insertions and more deletions. For Type 1 diabetes patients, all four CD4+ subsets carried TCRB CDR3s that were moderately but significantly shorter.

This CDR3 region has 11 residues. Unmatched junction bases numbered 3, after V lost 3 bases and J lost 14 bases. Per germline, CDR1 SGHDT and CDR2 YYEEEE. Concerning this clone: The antigen remains unidentified.

The investigators reverse transcribed all of the isolated RNA, so they sequenced expressed TCRB transcripts. The method was immunoSEQ multiplex PCR; TCRdb's version includes in-frame clones alone and lacks a portion of them. The sample comprises more than 120,000 clones, about 13% of which are singletons, and 1% to 1.5% rests with the top ten. The origin of this receptor is a man younger than 35 with type 1 diabetes. Sequencing used central memory CD4+ T cells from blood. V is TRBV5-6 and J is TRBJ2-1, with 9 bases matching TRBD1. The CDR3 DNA reads as TGTGCCAGCAGCTCCAGGGACAGGGAGTTCTTC. Protein sequence: CASSSRDREFF.